These T cell receptor beta chains were read from a single sample in a study of OX40 agonist ivuxolimab in advanced cancers. The data were produced by immunoSEQ multiplex PCR, yet TCRdb's version contains in-frame clones alone and is incomplete. The sample contains approximately 80,000 clones, 65% to 90% of which appear only once. The material sequenced was CD4+ or CD8+ T cells sorted from blood, taken in a trial of the OX40 agonist ivuxolimab. The receptors derive from an adult with an advanced solid tumor such as melanoma, head and neck, liver or kidney cancer. Both conserved end residues are part of each CDR3. Fields, in order: CDR3 DNA, CDR3 protein, D gene, J gene, clone size, V gene. The D gene is left open where the match is weak. For some rows the clone size is stated as once, few or many, or as a class when expanded; others skip it.

TGTGTCAGCAGTTACTCCGGGACGGAGGATCGGGGACCCCTCCACTTT	CVSSYSGTEDRGPLHF	.	TRBJ1-6	.	TRBV6-5
TGTGCCAGCAGCCATCAATCCCGCAGTGGGGCCACTAATGAAAAACTGTTTTTT	CASSHQSRSGATNEKLFF	.	TRBJ1-4	.	TRBV5-8
TGTGCCAGCAGCTTCCTAGGGCTGAACACAAACACCATATATTTT	CASSFLGLNTNTIYF	.	TRBJ1-3	.	TRBV7-2
TGTGCCAGTAAGGACAGGGGATCCCAGCCCCAGCATTTT	CASKDRGSQPQHF	TRBD1	TRBJ1-5	.	TRBV19
TGTGCCAGCAGCGTCCTACTAGCGGGGGGACTAGGAGAGCAGTTCTTC	CASSVLLAGGLGEQFF	TRBD2	TRBJ2-1	.	TRBV7-2
TGTGCCAGCAGCCTGGACTCCAACGGGTCACCCCTCCACTTT	CASSLDSNGSPLHF	.	TRBJ1-6	.	TRBV6-4
TGTGCCAGCTCACGGGACAGTAGCAATCAGCCCCAGCATTTT	CASSRDSSNQPQHF	TRBD1	TRBJ1-5	.	TRBV18
TGTGCCAGCAGACCCTCAGATCGGAGGGATCAGCCCCAGCATTTT	CASRPSDRRDQPQHF	.	TRBJ1-5	.	TRBV28
TGTGCCTGGGTAGGGGGGGCTGGCTACACCTTC	CAWVGGAGYTF	.	TRBJ1-2	.	TRBV30
TGTGCCAGCAGTGCAGGGATAGCCAAAAACATTCAGTACTTC	CASSAGIAKNIQYF	.	TRBJ2-4	.	TRBV2
TGTGCCAGCAGCTCACAGGGGGCCAAAAACATTCAGTACTTC	CASSSQGAKNIQYF	TRBD1	TRBJ2-4	.	TRBV5-4
TGTGCCAGTAGTATAAATGCAGCTATTTATGGCTACACCTTC	CASSINAAIYGYTF	.	TRBJ1-2	once	TRBV19
TGTGCCAGCAGCTTTGGGGGACAAGGCGGCGCAGATACGCAGTATTTT	CASSFGGQGGADTQYF	.	TRBJ2-3	.	TRBV7-9
TGTGCCATCAGTGAGTCGCGGAGCACAGATACGCAGTATTTT	CAISESRSTDTQYF	.	TRBJ2-3	.	TRBV10-3
TGTGCCAGCAGACCCCAGGGAACTAATGAAAAACTGTTTTTT	CASRPQGTNEKLFF	.	TRBJ1-4	.	TRBV7-2
TGCGCCAGCAGCCAAGGAGTAGCCCAAGGAAACATTCAGTACTTC	CASSQGVAQGNIQYF	.	TRBJ2-4	.	TRBV4-3